A single sample is the source of the 28 T cell receptor beta chains below, sequenced in a study of beta chain features in type 1 diabetes (dated by TCRdb to 2016 to 2019). Receptors were amplified or captured by the immunoSEQ multiplex PCR assay. The entire amount of isolated RNA was reverse transcribed using the High Capacity cDNA Reverse Transcription Kit, so the sequenced TCRB transcripts were expressed ones. This is the immuneACCESS table as TCRdb keeps it, with only in-frame sequences that have V and J called. A part of the clones is gone; compared with another copy, unresolved V genes explain less than half, and the rest is unexplained. In this sample the table shows about 9,400 clones, about four fifths of which occur a single time. The biggest ten clones account for roughly 1.3% of the sample. The sample consisted of Tregs from blood. In light of the paper, this sample's cell subset or site label describes: regulatory CD4+ T cells. The origin of the receptors is a young woman in good health.

The rearrangement joins TRBV5-1 to TRBJ2-7, with TRBD1 matching 7 bases. V lost 5 bases, J lost 3 bases, and 8 bases stayed unmatched. Per germline, CDR1 SGHRS and CDR2 YFSETQ. The CDR3 consists of 14 residues. CDR3 sequence reads: CASSEDRVFYEQYF. DNA for the CDR3: TGCGCCAGCAGTGAAGACAGGGTATTCTACGAGCAGTACTTC.

This clone has just a few counts. The CDR3 coding sequence is TGTGCCAGCAGCTCGGTGAGAACTGAAGCTTTCTTT. Protein product: CASSSVRTEAFF. The genes are TRBV7-9 and TRBJ1-1; no clear D. Germline V gene data show CDR1 as SEHNR and CDR2 as FQNEAQ (reference sequence). CDR3 length: 12 residues. Trimming pared 4 bases from V and 5 bases from J, leaving 8 bases between.

The J gene is TRBJ2-1, the V gene TRBV6-5; D is unresolved. Germline lookup yields CDR1 MNHEY and CDR2 SVGAGI. This CDR3 contains 12 residues. V lost 4 bases and J 4 bases, leaving 5 bases between the germline ends. The CDR3 reads CASSSLYNEQFF. The CDR3 nucleotides read TGTGCCAGCAGTTCTCTTTACAATGAGCAGTTCTTC.

CDR3: CASSWGQGKGEQFF. CDR3 in DNA: TGTGCCAGCAGCTGGGGACAGGGTAAGGGTGAGCAGTTCTTC. The J gene is TRBJ2-1, the V gene TRBV11-1; 9 bases agree with TRBD1. V lost 4 bases to trimming and J lost 9 bases; unmatched junction nucleotides: 7. The CDR3 extends over 14 amino acids. Germline loops: CDR1 SGHAT, CDR2 FQDESV (reference sequence).

The V call is TRBV25-1, the J call TRBJ1-1; D is unresolved. Looked up from germline, CDR1 is MGHDK and CDR2 is SYGVNS. The CDR3 length is 12 residues. With 8 bases removed from V and 8 bases from J, the gap between germline ends came to 15 bases. DNA for the CDR3: TGTGCCAGCTCTGGGCCCATAAGGGAAGCTTTCTTT. Translating it yields CASSGPIREAFF. The entire variable domain, with the rest obtained from reference TRBV25-1 and TRBJ1-1, is as follows: EADIYQTPRYLVIGTGKKITLECSQTMGHDKMYWYQQDPGMELHLIHYSYGVNSTEKGDLSSESTVSRIRTEHFPLTLESARPSHTSQYLCASSGPIREAFFGQGTRLTVV.

There are a few counts of this clone. The chain carries TRBV6-6 and TRBJ2-7, with D tentatively TRBD1 (5 bases). Trimming pared 5 bases from V and 6 bases from J, leaving 17 bases between. This CDR3 contains 14 residues. CDR1 and CDR2 from the germline V gene are MNHNY and SVGAGI (reference sequence). The CDR3 DNA follows: TGTGCCAGCAGTGACAGTTCCCTACAGCCCGAGCAGTACTTC. It encodes CASSDSSLQPEQYF.

The rearrangement uses TRBV12-5 and TRBJ1-1; TRBD1 matches 8 bases. The CDR3 loop spans 15 amino acids. V dropped 3 bases and J dropped 9; count of bases not matched to a gene: 12. CDR1 and CDR2 (germline): LGHNT, FRNRAP. In nucleotides, the CDR3 is TGTGCTAGTGGTTTTTGGGGACAGGCCCGTTCAAAAGCTTTCTTT. It specifies CASGFWGQARSKAFF.

This clone is a singleton in its sample. The chain combines TRBV5-1 with TRBJ1-6; no clear D gene. In germline, CDR1 is SGHRS, CDR2 YFSETQ. Trimming cost V 0 bases and J 7 bases, with 11 bases left between them. This CDR3 spans 15 amino acids. The CDR3 sequence: CASSLGFSANSPLHF. As DNA, the CDR3 is TGCGCCAGCAGCTTGGGTTTCAGCGCCAATTCACCCCTCCACTTT. The full variable domain, in which reference TRBV5-1 and TRBJ1-6 provide the parts outside the CDR3, is KAGVTQTPRYLIKTRGQQVTLSCSPISGHRSVSWYQQTPGQGLQFLFEYFSETQRNKGNFPGRFSGRQFSNSRSEMNVSTLELGDSALYLCASSLGFSANSPLHFGNGTRLTVT.

The V gene is TRBV6-5, the J gene TRBJ1-2; 7 bases align to TRBD1. Trimming took 6 bases from V and 2 from J; bases not matched to a gene: 9. This CDR3 is 15 amino acids long. CDR1 and CDR2 (germline): MNHEY, SVGAGI. DNA of the CDR3: TGTGCCAGCAGATCGCAGGGGGAGATCAACTATGGCTACACCTTC. Residues: CASRSQGEINYGYTF.

The V and J genes are TRBV11-2 and TRBJ2-2; unclear D gene. V was trimmed by 2 bases and J by 6 bases, leaving 10 bases between them. The CDR3 totals 14 residues. From germline, CDR1 is SGHAT and CDR2 FQNNGV. DNA of the CDR3: TGTGCCAGCAGCTTATTCTTTGTTTCCGGGGAGCTGTTTTTT. Amino acids: CASSLFFVSGELFF.

Worth noting for this clone: Within the sample, other DNA sequences also encode this same CDR3. The V and J genes are TRBV6-1 and TRBJ1-5, with 7 bases that match TRBD1. Trimming cost V 3 bases and J 2 bases; bases outside gene matches: 7. The CDR3 length is 16 residues. Germline CDR1 MNHNS, CDR2 SASEGT. CDR3 sequence: CASSERGRLGNQPQHF. The CDR3 DNA is TGTGCCAGCAGTGAGAGGGGGCGATTGGGCAATCAGCCCCAGCATTTT.

The chain employs TRBV5-4 and TRBJ2-7; the match to TRBD2 covers 9 bases. Per the germline V gene, CDR1 is SGHNT and CDR2 is YYREEE (reference sequence). J lost 10 bases, V lost 0 bases, and 2 bases had no gene match. CDR3 length: 12 amino acids. The CDR3 nucleotides are TGTGCCAGCAGCTTGGAGCGGGAGGTCCAGTACTTC. This codes for CASSLEREVQYF.

The rearrangement links TRBV14 to TRBJ2-1, with 16 bases matching TRBD2. The CDR3 sequence is 19 residues long. Germline V lookup: CDR1 SGHDN, CDR2 FVKESK. V lost 3 bases, J lost 4 bases, and 9 bases stayed unmatched. CDR3 sequence: CASSHGTSGGARIYNEQFF. CDR3 coding DNA: TGTGCCAGCAGCCACGGGACTAGCGGGGGGGCTCGTATTTACAATGAGCAGTTCTTC.

This chain connects TRBV18 to TRBJ1-1; TRBD1 matches at 8 bases. V lost 2 bases and J lost 8; bases outside the gene matches: 7. The CDR3 covers 14 residues. The germline CDR1 and CDR2 sequences are KGHSH and LQKENI. CDR3 amino acids: CASSPFGDRKEAFF. The DNA of the CDR3 is TGTGCCAGCTCACCATTTGGGGACAGGAAGGAAGCTTTCTTT.

V and J are TRBV7-2 and TRBJ2-7; 7 nucleotides match TRBD2. The ends lost 3 bases at V and 2 bases at J; junction bases unmatched: 7. The germline V gene encodes CDR1 SGHTA and CDR2 FQGNSA. This CDR3 is built from 15 residues. CDR3 sequence (DNA): TGTGCCAGCAGCTTGGGTCGGGGGGAAGCCTACGAGCAGTACTTC. Its protein is CASSLGRGEAYEQYF.

This clone occurred a few times. The chain joins TRBV5-6 to TRBJ2-5, with 8 positions matching TRBD1. The V and J ends lost 8 bases and 1 base, in that order; junction bases with no gene match: 4. The CDR3 length is 13 residues. Per germline, CDR1 SGHDT and CDR2 YYEEEE. The CDR3, as DNA: TGTGCCAGTCATGGACAGGGCCAAGAGACCCAGTACTTC. As protein: CASHGQGQETQYF.

The count of this clone is one. V gene TRBV19 combines with J gene TRBJ1-2; D is possibly TRBD1 (6 bases). Trimming took off 3 bases at V and 6 bases at J, with 14 bases between the two ends. The CDR3 contains 14 residues. Germline V lookup: CDR1 LNHDA, CDR2 SQIVND (reference sequence). The CDR3 protein is CASSIRARGDGYTF. In DNA, the CDR3 is TGTGCCAGTAGTATCCGGGCCAGGGGAGATGGCTACACCTTC.

The sample holds one count of this clone. This chain links TRBV16 with TRBJ2-1; D is perhaps TRBD2 (6 bases). This CDR3 is built from 14 residues. V was pared by 2 bases and J by 9 bases, with 14 bases between. In germline, CDR1 is KGHSY, CDR2 FQNENV. This CDR3 is CASSQVLGGGEQFF. Written as DNA, the CDR3 is TGTGCCAGCAGCCAAGTTCTGGGGGGTGGTGAGCAGTTCTTC. Full variable domain (outside the CDR3, taken from reference TRBV16 and TRBJ2-1): GEEVAQTPKHLVRGEGQKAKLYCAPIKGHSYVFWYQQVLKNEFKFLISFQNENVFDETGMPKERFSAKCLPNSPCSLEIQATKLEDSAVYFCASSQVLGGGEQFFGPGTRLTVL.

The V gene is TRBV5-6, the J gene TRBJ2-7; tentative D call: TRBD1 (6 bases). The CDR3 has 13 amino acids. The germline CDR1 and CDR2 sequences are SGHDT and YYEEEE. Trimming cost V 3 bases and J 4 bases, with 11 bases left between them. The CDR3 DNA follows: TGTGCCAGCAGCTACCGACAGGTTTACGAGCAGTACTTC. Its translation is CASSYRQVYEQYF.

V usage is TRBV5-1 and J usage is TRBJ2-1; TRBD2 matches 12 bases. The CDR3 is 15 amino acids. V was pared by 3 bases and J by 9 bases, with 7 bases of the junction left unmatched. Germline V lookup: CDR1 SGHRS, CDR2 YFSETQ. CDR3 region: CASSSTLTSGGEQFF. DNA for the CDR3: TGCGCCAGCAGCTCGACGCTGACTAGCGGGGGTGAGCAGTTCTTC.

V gene TRBV4-2 combines with J gene TRBJ2-2; 7 bases are a match to TRBD2. This CDR3 comprises 16 residues. The V gene end was trimmed by 4 bases and the J gene end by 6 bases; junction bases not matched to a gene: 11. CDR1 LGHNA and CDR2 YNFKEQ come from the germline V gene. CDR3 residues: CASSLVWSGAPGELFF. The CDR3 coding sequence is TGTGCCAGCAGCCTCGTCTGGAGCGGGGCCCCCGGGGAGCTGTTTTTT.

The chain links TRBV2 to TRBJ2-1; TRBD2 might be the D (6 bases). In germline, CDR1 is SNHLY, CDR2 FYNNEI. The V end lost 7 bases, the J end lost 4 bases, and 8 bases lay between the germline ends. The CDR3 sequence is 12 residues long. CDR3 in DNA: TGTGCCAGCACCCGGGAGTACAATGAGCAGTTCTTC. Protein sequence: CASTREYNEQFF.

The chain has TRBV4-1 and TRBJ2-1, with 15 bases lining up with TRBD2. Germline lookup yields CDR1 MGHRA and CDR2 YSYEKL. V was pared by 1 base and J by 12 bases, with 4 bases of the junction left unmatched. The CDR3 is 15 amino acids. Written as DNA, the CDR3 is TGCGCCAGCAGCCAAGGGGGACTAGCGGGAGGTTCGCAGTTCTTC. Translation: CASSQGGLAGGSQFF.

The chain is built from TRBV30 and TRBJ1-1; 7 bases fit TRBD1. Germline CDR1 reads GTSNPN; CDR2 reads SVGIG (reference sequence). Losses at the gene ends were 0 bases for V and 5 bases for J; bases not matched to a gene: 6. The CDR3 has 14 amino acids. The CDR3 loop reads CAWSVQGLRTEAFF. In nucleotides, the CDR3 is TGTGCCTGGAGTGTACAGGGGCTTCGTACTGAAGCTTTCTTT.

CDR3 nucleotides: TGCGCCAGCAGCTTCGGGACTAGCTTCTCAAGGGGCTCCTACAATGAGCAGTTCTTC. Translated: CASSFGTSFSRGSYNEQFF. The rearrangement links TRBV5-1 to TRBJ2-1; 9 bases are shared with TRBD2. Germline V gene data show CDR1 as SGHRS and CDR2 as YFSETQ. The CDR3 spans 19 residues. J lost 0 bases, V lost 2 bases, and 12 bases had no gene match.

This sequence joins TRBV5-1 and TRBJ2-7; 8 bases are shared with TRBD1. CDR3 size: 16 residues. The germline V gene has CDR1 SGHRS and CDR2 YFSETQ. Trimming at V came to 2 bases and at J to 1 base, leaving 8 bases not matched to a gene. The chain's CDR3 is CASSLYPGQVSYEQYF. CDR3 DNA: TGCGCCAGCAGCTTATATCCGGGACAGGTATCCTACGAGCAGTACTTC.

CDR3 bases: TGTGCCAGCAGCTTAAAAAGGTCTAGCGGGAGCACAGATACGCAGTATTTT. The encoded protein is CASSLKRSSGSTDTQYF. The rearrangement links TRBV7-6 to TRBJ2-3; 8 bases line up with TRBD2. Germline V gene data show CDR1 as SGHVS and CDR2 as FNYEAQ. V gave up 2 bases and J gave up 0 bases; unmatched junction bases: 7. The CDR3 loop spans 17 amino acids.

The chain recombines TRBV11-2 with TRBJ2-4; 9 nucleotides line up with TRBD1. Trimming took 1 base from V and 2 from J; bases not matched to a gene: 3. This CDR3 comprises 16 residues. Germline assignment: CDR1 SGHAT and CDR2 FQNNGV. The CDR3 DNA reads TGTGCCAGCAGCTTAGCGGGACAGGGTCCCAAAAACATTCAGTACTTC. It codes for CASSLAGQGPKNIQYF. Supplemented by reference TRBV11-2 and TRBJ2-4, the full variable domain reads EAGVAQSPRYKIIEKRQSVAFWCNPISGHATLYWYQQILGQGPKLLIQFQNNGVVDDSQLPKDRFSAERLKGVDSTLKIQPAKLEDSAVYLCASSLAGQGPKNIQYFGAGTRLSVL.